This passage covers 25 T cell receptor beta chains from one sample sequenced in a study of blood T cell repertoires in COVID-19. Profiled with immunoSEQ multiplex PCR; TCRdb holds only in-frame clones, not every one. The repertoire holds more than 100,000 clones, with roughly 84% as singletons. The sequencing input was peripheral blood. Receptors were obtained from a human donor in a cohort sampled during active COVID-19.

The J gene is TRBJ2-5, the V gene TRBV7-9; 12 nucleotides agree with TRBD2. Trimming at V came to 0 bases and at J to 2 bases, leaving 4 bases not matched to a gene. Per germline, CDR1 SEHNR and CDR2 FQNEAQ (reference sequence). The CDR3 has 17 amino acids. The CDR3 region has the DNA TGTGCCAGCAGCTTAGCGCAACTAGCGGGGGGACAAGAGACCCAGTACTTC. It yields the protein CASSLAQLAGGQETQYF.

The rearrangement joins TRBV7-8 to TRBJ2-7; possibly TRBD1 for D (5 bases). The germline gives CDR1 SGHVS, CDR2 FQNEAQ. With 5 bases removed from V and 2 bases from J, the gap between germline ends came to 19 bases. The CDR3 runs 16 residues. The CDR3 reads CASSPQLPTATYEQYF. The CDR3 region has the DNA TGTGCCAGCAGCCCGCAACTCCCGACAGCCACCTACGAGCAGTACTTC. The variable domain in full, completed from reference TRBV7-8 and TRBJ2-7, reads GAGVSQSPRYKVAKRGQDVALRCDPISGHVSLFWYQQALGQGPEFLTYFQNEAQLDKSGLPSDRFFAERPEGSVSTLKIQRTQQEDSAVYLCASSPQLPTATYEQYFGPGTRLTVT.

The V gene is TRBV2, the J gene TRBJ1-2; no definite D call. Germline values: CDR1 SNHLY, CDR2 FYNNEI. The CDR3 loop spans 13 amino acids. Trimming took off 3 bases at V and 4 bases at J, with 9 bases between the two ends. CDR3 sequence (DNA): TGTGCCAGCAGTGACGCAGTCGTCTATGGCTACACCTTC. Translating gives CASSDAVVYGYTF. The full variable domain, completed using reference TRBV2 and TRBJ1-2, is EPEVTQTPSHQVTQMGQEVILRCVPISNHLYFYWYRQILGQKVEFLVSFYNNEISEKSEIFDDQFSVERPDGSNFTLKIRSTKLEDSAMYFCASSDAVVYGYTFGSGTRLTVV.

The rearrangement links TRBV7-9 to TRBJ1-2, with D maybe TRBD1 (5 bases). Germline CDR1 reads SEHNR; CDR2 reads FQNEAQ (reference sequence). The V and J ends lost 2 bases and 8 bases respectively, with 12 bases between them. This CDR3 region has 13 residues. CDR3 protein: CASSLRDQGGYTF. The CDR3 DNA sequence: TGTGCCAGCAGCTTAAGAGACCAGGGAGGCTACACCTTC.

The chain combines TRBV19 with TRBJ1-4, with D perhaps TRBD1 (6 bases). The V and J ends lost 4 bases and 11 bases respectively, with 17 bases between them. The CDR3 length is 14 residues. Germline V gives CDR1 LNHDA, CDR2 SQIVND (reference sequence). In DNA form, the CDR3 reads TGTGCCAGTAGTACCCCGACAGGTCTGGAGAAACTGTTTTTT. This encodes CASSTPTGLEKLFF.

The genes are TRBV5-6 and TRBJ1-1; the D gene is possibly TRBD1 (5 bases). Trimming shortened V by 3 bases and J by 1 base, and 10 bases separated the two germline ends. This CDR3 is built from 14 residues. The germline CDR1 and CDR2 sequences are SGHDT and YYEEEE. The CDR3 sequence: CASSWGLENTEAFF. CDR3 DNA: TGTGCCAGCAGCTGGGGACTGGAGAACACTGAAGCTTTCTTT.

This sequence joins TRBV5-1 and TRBJ2-1, with D perhaps TRBD1 (6 bases). This CDR3 has 15 residues. The germline CDR1 and CDR2 sequences are SGHRS and YFSETQ. Between the trimmed V and J ends, which lost 0 bases and 6 bases, there was a span of 13 bases. CDR3 nucleotide sequence: TGCGCCAGCAGCTTGGGACAGGCCTTGGGCAATGAGCAGTTCTTC. Its protein is CASSLGQALGNEQFF. Full variable domain (outside the CDR3, taken from reference TRBV5-1 and TRBJ2-1): KAGVTQTPRYLIKTRGQQVTLSCSPISGHRSVSWYQQTPGQGLQFLFEYFSETQRNKGNFPGRFSGRQFSNSRSEMNVSTLELGDSALYLCASSLGQALGNEQFFGPGTRLTVL.

The DNA for the CDR3 is TGTGCTAGTGCCCCACGGGACGGGGGGGCCCGTGAGACCCAGTACTTC. This translates into CASAPRDGGARETQYF. This chain joins TRBV12-5 and TRBJ2-5, with TRBD2 matching over 8 bases. The V gene's germline CDR1 is LGHNT and CDR2 FRNRAP. Trimming cost V 7 bases and J 5 bases; bases outside gene matches: 15. The CDR3 is 16 amino acids.

The CDR3 region has the DNA TGCGCCAGCAGCGAGCTTAGCGGGGGCCCTGGCTCCTACAATGAGCAGTTCTTC. Translated, it gives CASSELSGGPGSYNEQFF. The chain has TRBV5-1 and TRBJ2-1; 9 bases are shared with TRBD2. J gave up 0 bases and V 4 bases, and 11 bases lay outside the gene matches. CDR3 length: 18 amino acids. From germline, CDR1 is SGHRS and CDR2 YFSETQ.

This chain links TRBV21-1 with TRBJ1-6; the DNA was not used to check the table's D call, TRBD1. TRBV21-1 is labeled a pseudogene. This CDR3 region has 20 residues. In DNA form, the CDR3 reads TGTGCCAGCAGCAAAGGGCCCGGGACAGGCAACTCAGCGTATAATTCACCCCTCCACTTT. Translating it yields CASSKGPGTGNSAYNSPLHF.

This clone was observed once. The chain joins TRBV7-3 to TRBJ2-5; D possibly corresponds to TRBD1 (6 bases). The germline V and J ends were trimmed by 5 bases and 5 bases, with 12 bases remaining between them. Germline V gene sequence: CDR1 SGHTA, CDR2 FQGTGA. The CDR3 extends over 13 amino acids. This CDR3 reads CASSDGQRETQYF. The CDR3 DNA sequence: TGTGCCAGCAGCGACGGACAGCGGGAGACCCAGTACTTC.

This sequence joins TRBV20-1 and TRBJ2-5; 9 bases are shared with TRBD2. Losses at the gene ends were 3 bases for V and 0 bases for J; bases not matched to a gene: 5. The CDR3 runs to 15 residues. Germline V lookup: CDR1 DFQATT, CDR2 SNEGSKA (reference sequence). The CDR3 DNA sequence: TGCAGTGCTAGTATAAGCGGGGGGAACCAAGAGACCCAGTACTTC. Amino acids: CSASISGGNQETQYF.

J is TRBJ1-2 and V is TRBV15; D may be TRBD1 (6 bases). Germline V gene data show CDR1 as LNHNV and CDR2 as YYDKDF (reference sequence). The CDR3 spans 14 residues. V gave up 2 bases and J gave up 3 bases, with 10 bases separating them. The CDR3: CATSRRGQHYGYTF. The CDR3 bases are TGTGCCACCAGCAGACGTGGACAGCACTATGGCTACACCTTC. Complete variable domain (other parts from reference TRBV15 and TRBJ1-2): DAMVIQNPRYQVTQFGKPVTLSCSQTLNHNVMYWYQQKSSQAPKLLFHYYDKDFNNEADTPDNFQSRRPNTSFCFLDIRSPGLGDTAMYLCATSRRGQHYGYTFGSGTRLTVV.

The V and J genes are TRBV5-5 and TRBJ2-3, with 15 bases lining up with TRBD2. CDR3 size: 18 residues. V shed 0 bases and J 7 bases; nucleotides not matched to a gene: 9. The germline CDR1 and CDR2 sequences are SGHKS and YYEKEE (reference sequence). CDR3 nucleotide sequence: TGTGCCAGCAGCTTGGAAGGACTAGCGGGGGGGCTTAGAAATACGCAGTATTTT. This gives the protein CASSLEGLAGGLRNTQYF.

The chain joins TRBV6-6 to TRBJ1-5; 8 bases align to TRBD1. Germline V lookup: CDR1 MNHNY, CDR2 SVGAGI (reference sequence). V shed 6 bases and J 4 bases; nucleotides not matched to a gene: 5. The CDR3 totals 14 residues. The CDR3: CASRGGQVNQPQHF. The CDR3 nucleotides are TGTGCCAGCAGGGGGGGACAGGTGAATCAGCCCCAGCATTTT.

This clone was observed once. The rearrangement uses TRBV2 and TRBJ1-2; D is perhaps TRBD1 (5 bases). The CDR3 is made up of 13 amino acids. Germline V gene sequence: CDR1 SNHLY, CDR2 FYNNEI. Trimming took off 4 bases at V and 7 bases at J, with 13 bases between the two ends. CDR3 bases: TGTGCCAGCAGTGCCAGGGAGGGGTCTGGCTACACCTTC. Its translation is CASSAREGSGYTF. Complete variable domain (other parts from reference TRBV2 and TRBJ1-2): EPEVTQTPSHQVTQMGQEVILRCVPISNHLYFYWYRQILGQKVEFLVSFYNNEISEKSEIFDDQFSVERPDGSNFTLKIRSTKLEDSAMYFCASSAREGSGYTFGSGTRLTVV.

V gene TRBV7-3 combines with J gene TRBJ2-1; 7 nucleotides agree with TRBD2. This CDR3 comprises 16 residues. Unmatched junction bases numbered 7, after V lost 5 bases and J lost 0 bases. Germline V gene sequence: CDR1 SGHTA, CDR2 FQGTGA. CDR3 residues: CASSPRGGSSYNEQFF. CDR3 nucleotide sequence: TGTGCCAGCAGCCCCCGGGGCGGGAGCTCCTACAATGAGCAGTTCTTC.

This clone has a handful of counts. The J gene is TRBJ2-1, the V gene TRBV7-9; 10 bases are a match to TRBD2. This CDR3 contains 14 residues. From germline, CDR1 is SEHNR and CDR2 FQNEAQ (reference sequence). V was clipped by 4 bases and J by 9 bases; unmatched bases: 6. CDR3 protein: CASSSSGGRGEQFF. CDR3 sequence (DNA): TGTGCCAGCAGCTCTAGCGGGGGACGGGGTGAGCAGTTCTTC. Combining the CDR3 with reference TRBV7-9 and TRBJ2-1 gives the whole variable domain DTGVSQNPRHKITKRGQNVTFRCDPISEHNRLYWYRQTLGQGPEFLTYFQNEAQLEKSRLLSDRFSAERPKGSFSTLEIQRTEQGDSAMYLCASSSSGGRGEQFFGPGTRLTVL.

This clone has only one observation. The chain couples TRBV5-5 to TRBJ1-3, with 8 positions matching TRBD1. Germline V gives CDR1 SGHKS, CDR2 YYEKEE (reference sequence). The CDR3 runs to 14 residues. The J segment lost 4 bases and the V segment lost 4 bases, leaving 4 bases of the junction unmatched. CDR3 nucleotide sequence: TGTGCCAGCAGCCGGACAGGGTTGGGAAACACCATATATTTT. It specifies CASSRTGLGNTIYF.

The rearrangement joins TRBV9 to TRBJ2-3; 8 positions match TRBD1. The germline V gene has CDR1 SGDLS and CDR2 YYNGEE. This CDR3 has 17 amino acids. V shed 1 base and J 4 bases; nucleotides not matched to a gene: 11. The CDR3 DNA follows: TGTGCCAGCAGCGTACAATTGAGGACAGGGATCCCAGATACGCAGTATTTT. Translation: CASSVQLRTGIPDTQYF.

The chain recombines TRBV11-2 with TRBJ1-1; no firm D call. CDR3 length: 13 amino acids. The germline gives CDR1 SGHAT, CDR2 FQNNGV. With 5 bases removed from V and 1 base from J, the gap between germline ends came to 8 bases. The chain's CDR3 is CASSVEGNTEAFF. The CDR3 DNA reads as TGTGCCAGCAGCGTGGAGGGGAACACTGAAGCTTTCTTT.

The CDR3 reads CASSELTDVQGSSYNSPLHF. In DNA form, the CDR3 reads TGTGCCAGCAGTGAACTCACTGACGTCCAGGGAAGCTCCTATAATTCACCCCTCCACTTT. The J gene is TRBJ1-6, the V gene TRBV6-1; D possibly corresponds to TRBD1 (5 bases). The ends were cut back, 2 bases at V and 0 bases at J, with 20 bases in the middle. This CDR3 is built from 20 residues. The V gene's germline CDR1 is MNHNS and CDR2 SASEGT.

V gene TRBV6-5 combines with J gene TRBJ1-1, with D unclear. The germline V and J ends were trimmed by 6 bases and 1 base, with 15 bases remaining between them. This CDR3 has 15 residues. The germline V gene encodes CDR1 MNHEY and CDR2 SVGAGI. The CDR3 DNA reads as TGTGCCAGCAGCTCTCCGTCACGCGGGAACACTGAAGCTTTCTTT. Amino acid sequence: CASSSPSRGNTEAFF.

V and J are TRBV7-3 and TRBJ2-1; 9 bases agree with TRBD1. The CDR3 has 17 amino acids. V shed 3 bases, J shed 7 bases, and the junction held 13 bases outside the gene matches. Per the germline V gene, CDR1 is SGHTA and CDR2 is FQGTGA. The CDR3 reads CASSLQRAGQGMNEQFF. Written as DNA, the CDR3 is TGTGCCAGCAGCTTGCAACGGGCAGGACAGGGGATGAATGAGCAGTTCTTC.

The V and J genes are TRBV19 and TRBJ2-3; tentative D call: TRBD2 (5 bases). Germline-derived CDR1 and CDR2 are LNHDA and SQIVND (reference sequence). The CDR3 extends over 13 amino acids. Trimming removed 2 bases at V and 9 bases at J, with 12 bases between. The CDR3 nucleotides read TGTGCCAGTAGTATAAGGGAACAGCGGACGCAGTATTTT. Encoded protein: CASSIREQRTQYF.